A selection of T cell receptor beta chains follows, all from one sample in a study of blood T cell repertoires in COVID-19. Repertoires were generated with immunoSEQ multiplex PCR, while TCRdb's copy carries only in-frame clones and drops some. Here the sample spans around 100,000 clones, roughly 90% being singletons. The source material was peripheral blood. The receptors stem from a middle-aged man with active COVID-19. The CDR3 runs from the conserved cysteine through the conserved F or W. A D gene is named only where the DNA matches it firmly. Expanded clones get a size class; other rows say once, few or many, or leave the size out.

TGTGCCAGCAGTGCCCGGGCAAGCGGGAGTAGGCTCTCGAATGAGCAGTTCTTC CASSARASGSRLSNEQFF TRBJ2-1 TRBV6-1 - TRBD2
TGTGCCACCAGCCGCACTACGACTAGCGGGAGGAATGAGCAGTTCTTC CATSRTTTSGRNEQFF TRBJ2-1 TRBV15 - TRBD2
TGTGCCTGGAGTCTCTCTAACTATGGCTACACCTTC CAWSLSNYGYTF TRBJ1-2 TRBV30 - -
TGTGCCAGCAGCCAGGGTGCGTACTATGGCTACACCTTC CASSQGAYYGYTF TRBJ1-2 TRBV6-5 - -
TGTGCCAGCAGCGTAGGCCTAGCGAGCTCCTACGAGCAGTACTTC CASSVGLASSYEQYF TRBJ2-7 TRBV9 - -
TGTGCCAGCAGTGCCTGGGGACTCCAGTCATCCCACGAGCAGTACTTC CASSAWGLQSSHEQYF TRBJ2-7 TRBV27 - -
TGTGCCAGCAGCTATGCAGGGGCCCAAGAGACCCAGTACTTC CASSYAGAQETQYF TRBJ2-5 TRBV3-1/TRBV3-2 - -
TGTGCCAGCAGGGTGGACAGGGCAACTGAAGCTTTCTTT CASRVDRATEAFF TRBJ1-1 TRBV2 - TRBD1
TGTGCCACTGGACGGCTGCAGGGGTCGTACAATGAGCAGTTCTTC CATGRLQGSYNEQFF TRBJ2-1 TRBV19 - -
TGTGCCACCAAAAGTGGGAGGGGTAATGAAAAACTGTTTTTT CATKSGRGNEKLFF TRBJ1-4 TRBV24-1 - -
TGTGCCATCAAGGACAGCCCGCAAGAGACCCAGTACTTC CAIKDSPQETQYF TRBJ2-5 TRBV10-3 - -
TGTGCCAGTAACTCTCAGGTGCTGGGGGAAGGGGGCGAGCAGTACTTC CASNSQVLGEGGEQYF TRBJ2-7 TRBV19 - -
TGTGCCAGCAGTCTTCCTTCCGGGACAGGAGACGAGCAGTACTTC CASSLPSGTGDEQYF TRBJ2-7 TRBV6-2/TRBV6-3 - TRBD1
TGTGCCAGCAGCTTGGGTTTAGGGGGATCTGGAAACACCATATATTTT CASSLGLGGSGNTIYF TRBJ1-3 TRBV5-6 - -
TGTGCCAGCAGCGTAGACAGGGGGCCCATGAACACTGAAGCTTTCTTT CASSVDRGPMNTEAFF TRBJ1-1 TRBV11-3 - TRBD1
TGTGCTAGTGGTTCCCGGAGGGGACTAGCAAATGAGCAGTTCTTC CASGSRRGLANEQFF TRBJ2-1 TRBV12-5 - TRBD2
TGTGCCAGCAGCTCAATCACAGGGGGCTTAGGTAATGAGCAGTTCTTC CASSSITGGLGNEQFF TRBJ2-1 TRBV7-2 - TRBD1
TGTGCCAGCAGTTTCGTGGGAGCGGCGAACACCGGGGAGCTGTTTTTT CASSFVGAANTGELFF TRBJ2-2 TRBV28 - -
TGTGCCAGCAGCTTAGCGGTCAGGGGGCGCGAGCAGTACTTC CASSLAVRGREQYF TRBJ2-7 TRBV11-1 once TRBD1
TGTGCCAGCAGTGAGGAGAGGGCACCCCTCCACTTT CASSEERAPLHF TRBJ1-6 TRBV2 - -
TGTGCCAGCGGGAGGGCATACACAGATACGCAGTATTTT CASGRAYTDTQYF TRBJ2-3 TRBV13 - TRBD2
TGTGCCAGCAGCCAAGGACAGGGGGCATCCTATGGCTACACCTTC CASSQGQGASYGYTF TRBJ1-2 TRBV14 - TRBD1
TGTGCCAGAAGCTTGGGAGGTTCCTACGAGCAGTACTTC CARSLGGSYEQYF TRBJ2-7 TRBV5-3 - -
TGTGCCAGCAGCTCGGTGCGCGGGGCTGGAAACACCATATATTTT CASSSVRGAGNTIYF TRBJ1-3 TRBV11-2 - -
TGTGCCATCAGTGAGGACTTAACCGGGCAGCCCCAGCATTTT CAISEDLTGQPQHF TRBJ1-5 TRBV10-3 - -
TGCAGCGTTGCTAGCGGGACATCCCAAGAGACCCAGTACTTC CSVASGTSQETQYF TRBJ2-5 TRBV29-1 - TRBD2
TGCGCCAGCAGCTTAAGGGGAAGGACGAACACTGAAGCTTTCTTT CASSLRGRTNTEAFF TRBJ1-1 TRBV5-1 once -
TGTGCCAGCACCCAGTCCGGGACTAGGTTCTCCTACAATGAGCAGTTCTTC CASTQSGTRFSYNEQFF TRBJ2-1 TRBV7-9 - TRBD2
TGTGCCAGTAGTATAGATCGGGTAGCGGGGGCCCTCACAGATACGCAGTATTTT CASSIDRVAGALTDTQYF TRBJ2-3 TRBV19 - TRBD2
TGTGCCAGCAGTCCCTCCCCGAACACTGAAGCTTTCTTT CASSPSPNTEAFF TRBJ1-1 TRBV11-2 - -
TGTGCCACCCCGTTAGGTCCAGGGAACAATTCACCCCTCCACTTT CATPLGPGNNSPLHF TRBJ1-6 TRBV7-9 once -
TGTGCCAGCAGCACGAGGTTCGGGAATGAGCAGTTCTTC CASSTRFGNEQFF TRBJ2-1 TRBV5-6 - -
TGTGCCAGCAGCCCAGGGACATTCACCGGGGAGCTGTTTTTT CASSPGTFTGELFF TRBJ2-2 TRBV11-2 - -
TGTGCCAGCAGCGTCGGGACAGGCGACTACAATGAGCAGTTCTTC CASSVGTGDYNEQFF TRBJ2-1 TRBV9 - TRBD1
TGTGCCAGCAGCGTAACCCTCCTCGGGACAGGGGCCTACGAGCAGTACTTC CASSVTLLGTGAYEQYF TRBJ2-7 TRBV9 - TRBD1
TGTGCCAGCAGTCTAACCTTATCGGTGGGAGTGAGCTACAATGAGCAGTTCTTC CASSLTLSVGVSYNEQFF TRBJ2-1 TRBV28 - -
TGTGCCAGCTCACGTTTCGACTCGAACACTGAAGCTTTCTTT CASSRFDSNTEAFF TRBJ1-1 TRBV18 - -
TGTGCCAGCAGTTACTGGACTAGCGGGAGCCAAGAGACCCAGTACTTC CASSYWTSGSQETQYF TRBJ2-5 TRBV6-5 - TRBD2
TGTGCCAGTAGTGCCTGGGACAGCTTAATGAACACTGAAGCTTTCTTT CASSAWDSLMNTEAFF TRBJ1-1 TRBV19 - TRBD1
TGTGCCAGCAGCTCCGGCGGGGATGAAAACATTCAGTACTTC CASSSGGDENIQYF TRBJ2-4 TRBV7-9 - -
TGTGCCAGCAGCTTTTCGACAGGAACCTCTGGAAACACCATATATTTT CASSFSTGTSGNTIYF TRBJ1-3 TRBV7-2 - -
TGTGCCAGCAGCCCACAGAGCTCTGGGGCCAACGTCCTGACTTTC CASSPQSSGANVLTF TRBJ2-6 TRBV3-1/TRBV3-2 once -
TGTGCCAGCAGCGTAGATCCAGGGCCTAGCACAGATACGCAGTATTTT CASSVDPGPSTDTQYF TRBJ2-3 TRBV9 - -
TGCGCCAGCAGCCAACCCTGGCGTGGTTCAGCGAAAGAGACCCAGTACTTC CASSQPWRGSAKETQYF TRBJ2-5 TRBV4-1 - -
TGTGCCAGCAGTTCTGGCAGCGGGGGGTCATACGAGCAGTACTTC CASSSGSGGSYEQYF TRBJ2-7 TRBV27 - TRBD2
TGCGCCAGCAGCCAAGGGACCCAGGCGGGAGAGACCCAGTACTTC CASSQGTQAGETQYF TRBJ2-5 TRBV4-1 - -
TGTGCCAGCAGCCCCCAGACAGGGGTCCACAATCAGCCCCAGCATTTT CASSPQTGVHNQPQHF TRBJ1-5 TRBV7-2 - TRBD1
TGTGCCAGCAGCCATGCGGGGCCGAGCTCCTACAATGAGCAGTTCTTC CASSHAGPSSYNEQFF TRBJ2-1 TRBV7-3 - -
TGTGCCCCCCGGAGTTTTGCCGGGGAGCTGTTTTTT CAPRSFAGELFF TRBJ2-2 TRBV18 - -
TGTGCCAGCAGCTTAGCCGGGACAGATATGAATGGCTACACCTTC CASSLAGTDMNGYTF TRBJ1-2 TRBV7-9 - TRBD1
TGCAGTGCCAGGGCAGTAAATGGCTACACCTTC CSARAVNGYTF TRBJ1-2 TRBV20-1 - -
TGTGCCAGCAGTTACCGAAGACAGGGATTGAACACTGAAGCTTTCTTT CASSYRRQGLNTEAFF TRBJ1-1 TRBV6-6 - TRBD1
TGTGCCAGCAGCACCCCAGGGGACGGCAATCAGCCCCAGCATTTT CASSTPGDGNQPQHF TRBJ1-5 TRBV7-9 - -
TGTGCCAGCAGTAACCCGGCGGGCTACAATGAGCAGTTCTTC CASSNPAGYNEQFF TRBJ2-1 TRBV6-5 - -
TGTGCCAGCAGCAAAGGGACAGGGGAAGAGACCCAGTACTTC CASSKGTGEETQYF TRBJ2-5 TRBV7-3 - TRBD1
TGTGCCAGCAGCTTAGATCAGGGTAGCGGCACTGAAGCTTTCTTT CASSLDQGSGTEAFF TRBJ1-1 TRBV7-2 - -
TGTGCCAGCAGTGATCAGGGACTAGCGGGAAAGGAGACCCAGTACTTC CASSDQGLAGKETQYF TRBJ2-5 TRBV25-1 - TRBD2
TGTGCCAGCAGCTTGGTGGACAGCCGAGACCAAGAGACCCAGTACTTC CASSLVDSRDQETQYF TRBJ2-5 TRBV5-4 - -
TGTGCCAGCAGCCCAACAGGGGGCGGGGGTGAAAAACTGTTTTTT CASSPTGGGGEKLFF TRBJ1-4 TRBV7-3 - TRBD1
TGTGCCAGCCGGAGGGGAGTTACGCAGTATTTT CASRRGVTQYF TRBJ2-3 TRBV7-2 - -